Given below is one T cell receptor (beta chain) in context. Its specificity is unknown. The sample is drawn from a study of cytomegalovirus exposure and HLA in healthy donors. General study results and limits: High sensitivity and specificity were reportedly achieved when the classifier diagnosed cytomegalovirus status.

Libraries were prepared by immunoSEQ multiplex PCR; TCRdb keeps only in-frame clonotypes and omits some of them. The sample carries 250,000 to 300,000 clones, about 90% recorded once. CDR3 size: 14 residues. Germline CDR1 and CDR2: PRHDT and FYEKMQ (reference sequence). The J segment lost 4 bases and the V segment lost 5 bases, leaving 4 bases of the junction unmatched. Sequenced material: PBMCs. The chain is built from TRBV13 and TRBJ2-3; the match to TRBD2 covers 9 bases. The receptor was isolated from a young woman in good health and CMV-seronegative. CDR3 DNA sequence: TGTGCCAGCAGCCAGGGACTAGCCGCAGATACGCAGTATTTT. Translation gives CASSQGLAADTQYF.